This TCR beta chain comes out of a study of blood T cells in healthy people across ages. CDR1 and CDR2 (germline): SGHKS, YYEKEE (reference sequence). V was shortened by 4 bases and J by 3 bases, with 17 bases between the two germline ends. CDR3 length: 15 residues. This clonotype was detected ten times or more. A sample-barcoded 5' primer and a J-beta primer mix were used in a second PCR of roughly 6 to 11 cycles. TCRdb used MiXCR to reprocess the 5' RACE reads, holding one entry per CDR3 protein. Of 800,000 to 950,000 distinct CDR3 sequences listed, around 36% were seen once; the top ten hold roughly 13%. Healthy Caucasians from Russia aged about 6 to 90 served as donors. No fewer than 5.5 micrograms of total RNA were isolated from every sample.

Material for sequencing was blood. This clonotype originated in a man aged 18 to 29 in good health. The V gene is TRBV5-5, the J gene TRBJ2-7, with a weak D call TRBD2 (5 bases). The CDR3 loop reads CASSVVLRENYEQYF. The CDR3 bases are TGTGCCAGCAGCGTCGTCCTCCGGGAAAACTACGAGCAGTACTTC.